Sequencing of this T cell receptor beta chain was carried out in a study of blood T cell repertoires in COVID-19. Some clones are missing from TCRdb's copy, which holds only in-frame ones; the method was immunoSEQ multiplex PCR. Of about 210,000 clones in the sample, approximately 86% were seen once. This CDR3 is 15 amino acids long. The germline V gene encodes CDR1 MDHEN and CDR2 SYDVKM. V gave up 5 bases and J gave up 4 bases, with 15 bases separating them. The sample comprised peripheral blood. The source of this sequence is a man between 18 and 35 years old with active or convalescent COVID-19. The rearrangement links TRBV28 to TRBJ2-1, with D perhaps TRBD2 (6 bases). CDR3 nucleotide sequence: TGTGCCAGCAGTATCGAAGGACTAATTTACAATGAGCAGTTCTTC. Encoded protein: CASSIEGLIYNEQFF.